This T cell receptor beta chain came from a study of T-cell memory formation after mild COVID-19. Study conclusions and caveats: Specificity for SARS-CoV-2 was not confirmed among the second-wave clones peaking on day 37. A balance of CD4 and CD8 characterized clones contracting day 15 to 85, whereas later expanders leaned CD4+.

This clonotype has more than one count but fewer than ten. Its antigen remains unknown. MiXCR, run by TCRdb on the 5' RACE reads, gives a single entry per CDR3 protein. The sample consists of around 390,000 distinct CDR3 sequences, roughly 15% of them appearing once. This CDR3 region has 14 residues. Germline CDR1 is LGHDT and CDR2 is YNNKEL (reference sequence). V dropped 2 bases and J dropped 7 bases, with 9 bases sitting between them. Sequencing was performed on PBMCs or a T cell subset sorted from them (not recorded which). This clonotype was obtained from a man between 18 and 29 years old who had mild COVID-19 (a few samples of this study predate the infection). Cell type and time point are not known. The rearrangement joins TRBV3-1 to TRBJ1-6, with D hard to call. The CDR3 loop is CASSQNAVNSPLHF. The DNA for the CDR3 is TGTGCCAGCAGCCAAAACGCGGTAAATTCACCCCTCCACTTT.